This T cell receptor (beta chain) was sequenced during a study of T cell responses to AZD1222 COVID-19 vaccine. Assay: immunoSEQ multiplex PCR; the TCRdb copy retains only in-frame clones and omits some. This table holds fewer than 120,000 clones, 94% found once. This sample comprised peripheral blood, obtained 28 days after the second AZD1222 dose. The sequence was collected from an adult who received the AZD1222 COVID-19 vaccine.

DNA for the CDR3: TGTGCCAGTACCCCGGGACCTATAAAGCCCCAGCATTTT. This sequence encodes CASTPGPIKPQHF. This chain links TRBV19 with TRBJ1-5, with D possibly being TRBD1 (5 bases). The CDR3 runs 13 residues. The V gene lost 7 bases and the J gene lost 8 bases, with 15 bases spanning the gap. Per the germline V gene, CDR1 is LNHDA and CDR2 is SQIVND (reference sequence).